The rows below give T cell receptor beta chains drawn from one sample of a study of blood T cell repertoires in COVID-19. Repertoires were generated with immunoSEQ multiplex PCR, while TCRdb's copy carries only in-frame clones and drops some. The repertoire holds 180,000 or so clones, with about 86% as singletons. Sequencing was performed on peripheral blood. The receptors here all came from a woman younger than 45 with active or convalescent COVID-19. CDR3s include the opening cysteine and the closing phenylalanine or tryptophan. Each record gives: D gene, J gene, V gene, clone size, CDR3 protein, CDR3 DNA. A D gene is named only where the DNA matches it firmly. The size field is filled for only some rows; it gives once, few, many or a size class.

D: TRBD1
J: TRBJ2-5
V: TRBV7-2
size: once
CDR3: CASSARAGGAWETQYF
DNA: TGTGCCAGCAGCGCAAGGGCAGGGGGCGCCTGGGAGACCCAGTACTTC

D: -
J: TRBJ2-7
V: TRBV18
size: -
CDR3: CASSQQEGQRYEQYF
DNA: TGTGCCAGCTCACAACAGGAGGGTCAGCGCTACGAGCAGTACTTC

D: TRBD2
J: TRBJ2-7
V: TRBV30
size: -
CDR3: CAWSRGGLSYEQYF
DNA: TGTGCCTGGAGTCGGGGGGGACTCTCCTACGAGCAGTACTTC

D: -
J: TRBJ2-1
V: TRBV2
size: -
CDR3: CASSEEGGGLNEQFF
DNA: TGTGCCAGCAGTGAAGAGGGGGGGGGACTCAATGAGCAGTTCTTC

D: TRBD1
J: TRBJ1-5
V: TRBV2
size: once
CDR3: CASSEEGQGHQPQHF
DNA: TGTGCCAGCAGTGAAGAGGGACAGGGTCATCAGCCCCAGCATTTT

D: TRBD2
J: TRBJ2-1
V: TRBV5-5
size: -
CDR3: CASSFAGGTGEQFF
DNA: TGTGCCAGCAGCTTTGCGGGAGGCACGGGTGAGCAGTTCTTC

D: TRBD2
J: TRBJ2-7
V: TRBV19
size: -
CDR3: CASSIEAGGLATYEQYF
DNA: TGTGCCAGTAGTATAGAGGCAGGGGGACTAGCTACCTACGAGCAGTACTTC

D: -
J: TRBJ2-7
V: TRBV2
size: -
CDR3: CASRDGQNYEQYF
DNA: TGTGCCAGCAGGGATGGACAAAACTACGAGCAGTACTTC

D: TRBD1
J: TRBJ1-5
V: TRBV6-2/TRBV6-3
size: -
CDR3: CASSWTGNQPQHF
DNA: TGTGCCAGCAGTTGGACAGGGAATCAGCCCCAGCATTTT

D: -
J: TRBJ1-6
V: TRBV27
size: -
CDR3: CASSFWQGNSPLHF
DNA: TGTGCCAGCAGTTTTTGGCAGGGCAATTCACCCCTCCACTTT

D: TRBD2
J: TRBJ2-1
V: TRBV27
size: -
CDR3: CASSSRTSGNNEQFF
DNA: TGTGCCAGCAGTTCCCGGACTAGCGGAAACAATGAGCAGTTCTTC

D: -
J: TRBJ2-4
V: TRBV5-4
size: -
CDR3: CASSLVGGTKNIQYF
DNA: TGTGCCAGCAGCTTGGTGGGAGGCACCAAAAACATTCAGTACTTC

D: -
J: TRBJ1-3
V: TRBV2
size: -
CDR3: CASSEGRFAFRGNTIYF
DNA: TGTGCCAGCAGTGAAGGCAGGTTCGCCTTTCGTGGAAACACCATATATTTT

D: TRBD1
J: TRBJ2-5
V: TRBV3-1/TRBV3-2
size: once
CDR3: CATTGSQETQYF
DNA: TGTGCCACGACAGGGAGTCAAGAGACCCAGTACTTC

D: -
J: TRBJ2-3
V: TRBV20-1
size: -
CDR3: CSGQDNTQYF
DNA: TGCAGTGGACAGGATAATACGCAGTATTTT

D: -
J: TRBJ2-7
V: TRBV10-3
size: -
CDR3: CAISEGTQDYEQYF
DNA: TGTGCCATCAGCGAGGGGACACAGGACTACGAGCAGTACTTC

D: TRBD2
J: TRBJ2-2
V: TRBV28
size: -
CDR3: CASLAANTGELFF
DNA: TGTGCCAGCCTAGCGGCGAACACCGGGGAGCTGTTTTTT

D: -
J: TRBJ1-2
V: TRBV5-8
size: -
CDR3: CASSPTGTLPIYGYTF
DNA: TGTGCCAGCAGCCCGACCGGGACTTTACCCATCTATGGCTACACCTTC

D: TRBD1
J: TRBJ2-5
V: TRBV28
size: -
CDR3: CASSHLDRWGETQYF
DNA: TGTGCCAGCAGTCACTTGGACAGGTGGGGGGAGACCCAGTACTTC

D: TRBD1
J: TRBJ1-5
V: TRBV4-1
size: -
CDR3: CASRTDRGGLYDQPQHF
DNA: TGCGCCAGCAGGACCGACAGGGGAGGTTTGTACGATCAGCCCCAGCATTTT

D: TRBD1
J: TRBJ2-3
V: TRBV15
size: -
CDR3: CATSGRQGTDTQYF
DNA: TGTGCCACCAGCGGCCGACAGGGGACAGATACGCAGTATTTT

D: -
J: TRBJ2-7
V: TRBV18
size: once
CDR3: CASSPLDQGSSEQYF
DNA: TGTGCCAGCTCACCATTGGACCAAGGGAGTTCCGAGCAGTACTTC

D: TRBD2
J: TRBJ2-1
V: TRBV18
size: -
CDR3: CASSPMIAGGLNEQFF
DNA: TGTGCCAGCTCACCGATGATAGCGGGGGGGCTTAATGAGCAGTTCTTC

D: TRBD1
J: TRBJ2-5
V: TRBV5-6
size: -
CDR3: CASIRTGVETQYF
DNA: TGTGCCAGCATTAGGACAGGGGTAGAGACCCAGTACTTC

D: TRBD1
J: TRBJ1-2
V: TRBV11-2
size: -
CDR3: CASSLDPSGTGYGYTF
DNA: TGTGCCAGCAGCTTAGATCCCTCCGGGACAGGCTATGGCTACACCTTC

D: TRBD2
J: TRBJ2-1
V: TRBV18
size: -
CDR3: CASSLQLAGKNEQFF
DNA: TGTGCCAGCTCACTACAACTAGCGGGAAAGAATGAGCAGTTCTTC

D: -
J: TRBJ1-4
V: TRBV7-6
size: once
CDR3: CASSLVSSANEKLFF
DNA: TGTGCCAGCAGCTTAGTCTCATCAGCTAATGAAAAACTGTTTTTT